This T cell receptor (beta chain) is drawn from a study of memory CD4+ T cells and cytomegalovirus serostatus. Using immunoSEQ multiplex PCR, the repertoire was profiled, and TCRdb retains in-frame clones only, with some absent. The data hold over 40,000 clones, with under 90% observed a single time. The sort gate was single viable CD3+CD4+CD8-CD45RO+ cells for memory CD4+ T cells. This receptor was obtained from an adult in good health and CMV-seronegative. The sample consisted of memory CD4+ T cells from blood.

The DNA for the CDR3 is TGTGCCAGCGTAGACAGGGGTTTAGGTGGCTACACCTTC. It encodes CASVDRGLGGYTF. The gene calls are TRBV6-6 and TRBJ1-2; 8 bases fit TRBD1. This CDR3 is 13 amino acids long. V shed 8 bases and J 7 bases; nucleotides not matched to a gene: 9. Germline V gene data show CDR1 as MNHNY and CDR2 as SVGAGI (reference sequence).